The clone carrying this T cell receptor beta chain was seen more than once but under ten times. Antigen specificity is unknown. The data derive from a study of shared clonotypes between healthy human individuals. Background on the study: For every donor, three CD4 naive, three CD4 memory, two CD8 naive and one CD8 memory plates were used.

TCRdb's table, derived via immunoSEQ multiplex PCR, lists solely in-frame clones and lacks some. This table holds about 2.4 million clones, roughly nine tenths found once. Broader study findings: Naive subsets generally exceeded memory subsets in estimated richness. Non-shared clonotypes had lower generation probabilities than those shared by all four donors. Across a few donors, naive CD4 shared roughly 5.2%, naive CD8 around 3.5%, memory CD4 over 2%, memory CD8 0.35% to 0.5%.

The specimen sequenced was naive CD4+ T cells sorted from blood. Documented subset: CD45RA+ positively selected. This clonotype was sampled from a man aged 18-30 years in good health.

Written as DNA, the CDR3 is TGTGCCAGCTCACCACCTGCTCTTACATCCACTGAAGCTTTCTTT. Encoded protein: CASSPPALTSTEAFF. J is TRBJ1-1 and V is TRBV18, with D hard to call. The CDR3 contains 15 residues. CDR1 is KGHSH and CDR2 is LQKENI in the germline V gene. Trimming cost V 0 bases and J 4 bases, with 12 bases left between them.